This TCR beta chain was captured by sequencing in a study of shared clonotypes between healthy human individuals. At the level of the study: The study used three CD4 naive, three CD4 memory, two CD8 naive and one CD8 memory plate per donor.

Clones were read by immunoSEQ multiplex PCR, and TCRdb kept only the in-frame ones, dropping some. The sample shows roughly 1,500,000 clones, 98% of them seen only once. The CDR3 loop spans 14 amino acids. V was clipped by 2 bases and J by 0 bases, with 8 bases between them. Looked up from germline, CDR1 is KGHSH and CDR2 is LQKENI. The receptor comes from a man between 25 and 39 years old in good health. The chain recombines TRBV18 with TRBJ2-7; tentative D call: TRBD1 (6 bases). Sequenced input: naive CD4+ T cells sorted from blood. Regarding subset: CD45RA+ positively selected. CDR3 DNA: TGTGCCAGCTCACCAGGGGGCCCCTCCTACGAGCAGTACTTC. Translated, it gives CASSPGGPSYEQYF. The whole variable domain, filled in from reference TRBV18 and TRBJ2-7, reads NAGVMQNPRHLVRRRGQEARLRCSPMKGHSHVYWYRQLPEEGLKFMVYLQKENIIDESGMPKERFSAEFPKEGPSILRIQQVVRGDSAAYFCASSPGGPSYEQYFGPGTRLTVT.